This TCR beta chain was sequenced during a study of T cells in Graves' hyperthyroidism and ophthalmopathy (dated by TCRdb to the late 2010s). Context from the whole study: Peripheral blood was collected at initial diagnosis, before any treatment. TCR V-J signatures able to tell the groups apart were searched for in a discovery cohort of 95 or so patients, of whom more than 40 had Graves' ophthalmopathy and 55 to 65 had stable Graves' hyperthyroidism. Prospective prediction of ophthalmopathy was tested in an independent validation cohort consisting of 18 hyperthyroidism patients and 15 or so patients who later progressed to ophthalmopathy. The 95 to 100 discovery patients were randomly divided into training and test sets at a 7:3 ratio. Thyroid tissue and blood T-cell repertoires from roughly six Graves' hyperthyroidism patients were also compared in the study. Once sampling was done, hyperthyroidism patients were given methimazole at a starting dose of 30 mg daily, whereas ophthalmopathy patients were given high-dose intravenous methylprednisolone. According to the paper, TCR Vbeta CDR3 sequencing was carried out on over 130 peripheral blood samples, which came from fewer than 50 ophthalmopathy, under 85 hyperthyroidism and approximately 17 progressor patients. Overall study results and their limits: Most expanded thyroid clonotypes (frequency above 0.001) were also detected in blood, suggesting blood repertoires may reflect thyroid immune responses. No statistical method was used to set the sample size in advance, and investigators knew the group allocation. A 13 V-J signature model separated ophthalmopathy from stable hyperthyroidism, with around 90% sensitivity and just under 84% specificity in cross-validation and 80%/75% in testing. In validation, the model predicted progression to ophthalmopathy a median of around six months before onset, with about 71% sensitivity and almost 75% specificity.

A remark on this clonotype: The specificity of this receptor is unknown. A junction end diverges from the germline sequence, so it may reflect a read error.

The cysteine opens and the phenylalanine closes a CDR3 of 14 amino acids. Of the read, only the CDR3 DNA is kept; its 42 bases are in frame from base 1. For CDR1 and CDR2, the germline V gene (reference sequence) lists DFQATT and SNEGSKA. Ophthalmopathy patients had moderately to severely active disease, with a Clinical Activity Score of 3 or more, a NOSPECS grade of 4 or more, and a disease duration of less than 3 months. Patients with uncontrolled infections, other autoimmune diseases, pregnancy or lactation were excluded. Diagnoses were established on the basis of clinical symptoms, serum thyroxine and TRAb, thyroid ultrasound, and orbital computed tomography. Ficoll-Paque density gradient centrifugation was used to isolate PBMCs from around 10 ml of fresh peripheral blood. Total RNA was extracted using Trizol reagent, and RNA quality was assessed on an Agilent 2100 Bioanalyzer. The TCR beta CDR3 regions were amplified from RNA transcripts. The TCR CDR3 was subjected to a first round of RT-PCR using the HTBI primer set and the Qiagen OneStep RT-PCR kit. Libraries were constructed in a second round of multiplex PCR, after which size selection and purification were performed. The libraries were sequenced on an Illumina HiSeq2000 using paired-end 100 bp reads. The original pipeline was this. SOAPnuke was used to process the raw data, removing reads that contained adapters or uncalled bases, had a mean Phred below 15, or lacked an exact match to the constant primer or identifier. COPE v1.2.5 was used to merge the high-quality paired reads, and each unique nucleotide sequence was defined as a clonotype. Clonotypes were aligned to IMGT TRBV, TRBD and TRBJ reference segments using MiTCR v1.1. Analysis was restricted to V-J combinations with a frequency above 0.0001, which covered 99.2% of repertoires. A TCS score was defined as the ratio of F50 (clonal expansion) to E x V (chaos), with BLOSUM62-based TCRdist applied between CDR3 peptides within each V-J. Welch's t-statistics and random forest reduced some 510 V-J features to about 12, which were used in a naive Bayes classifier (R e1071). TCRdb ran its own pipeline on the public reads, namely fastp trimming at Q25 and MiXCR clone calling, and kept in-frame beta chains. Each record represents a unique CDR3 protein, reported with the most common genes and DNA among its rows. In this record, the V and J calls reflect TCRdb's handling and not the investigators' own analysis. For this sample there are fewer than 250,000 distinct CDR3 sequences; about a sixth appear just once. Of the sample, around 26% falls within the top ten clones.

The source is a woman aged 18-29 years with Graves' ophthalmopathy. The chain uses TRBV20-1 and TRBJ2-1, with 13 bases aligning to TRBD2. The sample taken for sequencing was blood. The CDR3 reads CSGMGLAGYNERFF. In nucleotides, the sequence is TGCAGTGGGATGGGACTAGCGGGATACAATGAGCGGTTCTTC.